The 8 T cell receptor beta chains below all came from one sample that was sequenced in a study of T cells in Graves' hyperthyroidism and ophthalmopathy. It was RNA transcripts that yielded the amplified TCR beta CDR3 regions. The HTBI primer set served for first-round RT-PCR of the TCR CDR3. TCRdb fed the multiplex PCR reads into MiXCR, producing one record per CDR3 protein. The table has under 350,000 distinct CDR3 sequences, more than 10% seen once. Sequencing input: blood. Receptors originate from a woman younger than 45 with Graves' hyperthyroidism that later progressed to Graves' ophthalmopathy.

Ten or more counts support this clonotype. V is TRBV7-2 and J is TRBJ2-3, with D possibly matching TRBD2 (6 bases). The CDR3 contains 16 residues. Germline-derived CDR1 and CDR2 are SGHTA and FQGNSA. Trimming removed 4 bases at V and 2 bases at J, with 16 bases between. The CDR3 reads CASSSLGTLSTDTQYF. CDR3 in DNA: TGTGCCAGCAGCTCACTCGGGACTCTCTCCACAGATACGCAGTATTTT.

This clonotype has ten or more counts. This chain uses TRBV20-1 with TRBJ1-2; D perhaps matches TRBD1 (5 bases). The germline V gene has CDR1 DFQATT and CDR2 SNEGSKA (reference sequence). This CDR3 is built from 14 residues. Trimming pared 3 bases from V and 0 bases from J, leaving 11 bases between. CDR3 DNA sequence: TGCAGTGCTAGTGGACAAGGCCCTAACTATGGCTACACCTTC. It is translated as CSASGQGPNYGYTF.

This clonotype was counted at least ten times. The rearrangement uses TRBV30 and TRBJ1-6, with D maybe TRBD1 (5 bases). The V gene's germline CDR1 is GTSNPN and CDR2 SVGIG (reference sequence). This CDR3 has 12 amino acids. Between the trimmed V and J ends, which lost 0 bases and 13 bases, there was a span of 10 bases. The CDR3 bases are TGTGCCTGGAGTGTAAGCGGGGGTCCCCTCCACTTT. Protein product: CAWSVSGGPLHF.

Ten or more counts support this clonotype. V is TRBV29-1 and J is TRBJ2-2, with TRBD2 matching 14 bases. The length of the CDR3 is 16 residues. Germline assignment: CDR1 SQVTM and CDR2 ANQGSEA. V lost 3 bases and J lost 2; bases outside the gene matches: 2. For the CDR3, the DNA is TGCAGCGTTGATGGACTAGCGGGAGGAAACACCGGGGAGCTGTTTTTT. It is translated as CSVDGLAGGNTGELFF.

This clonotype has at least ten counts. V gene TRBV6-6 combines with J gene TRBJ2-7; 8 bases are a match to TRBD1. CDR1 and CDR2 from the germline V gene are MNHNY and SVGAGI (reference sequence). This CDR3 spans 16 amino acids. With 2 bases clipped from V and 7 bases from J, the junction kept 13 bases outside the gene matches. The CDR3 nucleotides read TGTGCCAGCAGTTACAATCGCAGGGGGCTGTCGGGGGAGCAGTACTTC. Translating gives CASSYNRRGLSGEQYF.

This clonotype was recorded at least ten times. This sequence joins TRBV28 and TRBJ2-7; the D gene is possibly TRBD2 (5 bases). Germline V gene lookup returns CDR1 MDHEN and CDR2 SYDVKM. With 7 bases removed from V and 0 bases from J, the gap between germline ends came to 19 bases. CDR3 length: 16 residues. The CDR3 bases are TGTGCCAGCACCCCAAGCCCCGGGGTGAGCTCCTACGAGCAGTACTTC. Its protein is CASTPSPGVSSYEQYF.

This clonotype was observed a few times. The CDR3 DNA reads TGCAGTGCTAGAGATCCGAGACACAACACCGGGGAGCTGTTTTTT. It encodes CSARDPRHNTGELFF. V usage is TRBV20-1 and J usage is TRBJ2-2; no reliable D call. Germline CDR1 DFQATT, CDR2 SNEGSKA (reference sequence). V was pared by 0 bases and J by 2 bases, with 10 bases between. The CDR3 contains 15 residues.

This clonotype occurred many times. The CDR3 DNA reads TGTGCCAGCAGCCGAAAGGGCAGGGGGAGTCAGCCCCAGCATTTT. Protein sequence: CASSRKGRGSQPQHF. V gene TRBV25-1 combines with J gene TRBJ1-5; TRBD1 matches at 7 bases. With V trimmed by 6 bases and J by 6 bases, 11 bases remained unmatched. CDR1 MGHDK and CDR2 SYGVNS come from the germline V gene. The CDR3 is made up of 15 amino acids.